These T cell receptor beta chains were read from a single sample in a study of T cell changes during pregnancy in multiple sclerosis. Clones were read by immunoSEQ multiplex PCR, and TCRdb kept only the in-frame ones, dropping some. The sample records around 21,000 clones, about nine tenths being singletons. Sequencing used CD8+ T cells from peripheral blood mononuclear cells, obtained after pregnancy. Every receptor here comes from a female donor in good health, enrolled as a control in a pregnancy study. Both conserved end residues are part of each CDR3. A D gene is named only where the DNA matches it firmly. Clone size appears in some rows only: once, few, many, or a class for an expanded clone.

j_call d_call clone_size v_call cdr3_nt cdr3_aa
TRBJ1-2 TRBD1 . TRBV5-6 TGTGCCAGCAGCTTGGGGACAGGGGGCCACTATGGCTACACCTTC CASSLGTGGHYGYTF
TRBJ2-5 . . TRBV27 TGTGCCAGCAGTCGAGTAAACCAAGAGACCCAGTACTTC CASSRVNQETQYF
TRBJ2-7 . . TRBV11-2 TGTGCCAGCAGCTTTGGAGGCGCGTACGAGCAGTACTTC CASSFGGAYEQYF
TRBJ2-7 . . TRBV5-4 TGTGCCAGCAGTATGGGGCAGACCTACGAGCAGTACTTC CASSMGQTYEQYF
TRBJ1-2 . . TRBV14 TGTGCCAGCAGCCCGTTCGGACAGACTACTAACTATGGCTACACCTTC CASSPFGQTTNYGYTF
TRBJ1-1 . . TRBV30 TGTGCCTGGAGTGACCGGGGACTCAAGAACACTGAAGCTTTCTTT CAWSDRGLKNTEAFF
TRBJ2-1 . . TRBV5-4 TGTGCCAGCAGCTTCAGACAGTACAATGAGCAGTTCTTC CASSFRQYNEQFF
TRBJ2-7 TRBD1 once TRBV29-1 TGCAGCGTTGAAGACTCGGACAGGGGGCACGAGCAGTACTTC CSVEDSDRGHEQYF
TRBJ2-5 TRBD2 . TRBV2 TGTGCCAGCAGTGATTTTGCGGGAGGAGGTGAGACCCAGTACTTC CASSDFAGGGETQYF
TRBJ2-3 TRBD1 once TRBV7-9 TGTGCCAGCAGCTCCCCCGGGACAGATTACCTTATACGCCAGTATTTT CASSSPGTDYLIRQYF
TRBJ2-7 TRBD2 . TRBV4-1 TGCGCCAGCAGCCAGATTACGACCGGGACTAGCGGCTACGAGCAGTACTTC CASSQITTGTSGYEQYF
TRBJ2-3 TRBD2 . TRBV5-1 TGCGCCAGCAGGTCCGGTAGCGGGGCAGATACGCAGTATTTT CASRSGSGADTQYF
TRBJ1-2 . large TRBV27 TGTGCCAGCAGTCCCTCAACAGGGTACAATGGCTACACCTTC CASSPSTGYNGYTF
TRBJ2-7 . . TRBV9 TGTGCCAGCAGCGGGAGGGCTAGCGCTACGAACGAGCAGTACTTC CASSGRASATNEQYF
TRBJ1-5 . few TRBV7-8 TGTGCCAGCAGCTTCGGGGAGGAGTATCAGCCCCAGCATTTT CASSFGEEYQPQHF
TRBJ2-5 . . TRBV7-9 TGTGCCAGCAGCTTAGATCGGGAGACCCAGTACTTC CASSLDRETQYF
TRBJ2-6 TRBD1 . TRBV19 TGTGCCAGTAGTTCAACAGGGGTTAGGGCCAACGTCCTGACTTTC CASSSTGVRANVLTF
TRBJ2-7 . . TRBV7-2 TGTGCCAGCAGCTTAGCGCGCACAGCCAGCTCCTACGAGCAGTACTTC CASSLARTASSYEQYF
TRBJ2-1 . . TRBV7-8 TGTGCCAGCAGCTTAAGGCAGGGGATCCACAATGAGCAGTTCTTC CASSLRQGIHNEQFF
TRBJ2-7 TRBD1 . TRBV5-5 TGTGCCACCTATCAAGGGGACAGGGACTACGAGCAGTACTTC CATYQGDRDYEQYF
TRBJ2-1 TRBD2 . TRBV10-3 TGTGCCATCAGTGAACTAGCGGGACAGGATGAGCAGTTCTTC CAISELAGQDEQFF
TRBJ2-7 TRBD1 . TRBV5-1 TGCGCCAGCAGCTTCCGGGACAGCACCCCCGAGCAGTACTTC CASSFRDSTPEQYF
TRBJ2-1 TRBD2 . TRBV5-6 TGTGCCAGCAGCTCTAGCGGGGGGGCCAGTGAGCAGTTCTTC CASSSSGGASEQFF
TRBJ2-1 . . TRBV27 TGTGCCAGCAGTTTCGGTAGGAGCGCCTACAATGAGCAGTTCTTC CASSFGRSAYNEQFF
TRBJ1-1 . . TRBV10-3 TGTGCCATCAGTGTCAGAGAACTTGGGGGCGCGGACACTGAAGCTTTCTTT CAISVRELGGADTEAFF
TRBJ2-7 TRBD2 . TRBV13 TGTGCCAGCAGCTCGGGGACTAGCGGCTACGAGCAGTACTTC CASSSGTSGYEQYF
TRBJ2-1 . . TRBV7-9 TGTGCCAGCAGCTTAGGAGTAGCCCTGGGGCAGTTCTTC CASSLGVALGQFF
TRBJ2-7 TRBD2 few TRBV7-8 TGTGCCAGCAGCGCCCCGGGACTAGCACACGAGCAGTACTTC CASSAPGLAHEQYF
TRBJ2-1 TRBD2 . TRBV30 TGTGCCTTGGGGAAGCGGGGGGAATACAATGAGCAGTTCTTC CALGKRGEYNEQFF